These 27 T cell receptor beta chains were sequenced from one sample in a study of shared clonotypes between healthy human individuals (dated by TCRdb to between 2020 and 2021). CD8 naive samples were obtained by positive selection for CCR7 among CD45RO-negative cells, yielding a CD45RA+CCR7+ population from which TemRA cells were excluded. Library prep was done by the immunoSEQ multiplex PCR assay. Sourced from immuneACCESS, this table was stored by TCRdb with only in-frame sequences that have V and J called. A share of the clones is absent; for the studies checked, an unresolved V gene accounts for under half, and the remainder has no known explanation. This sample holds hundreds of thousands of clones; 95% were observed only once. The ten largest account for 0.11% of the sample. Input material: naive CD8+ T cells sorted from blood. The cell subset or site label, read with the paper, signifies: CD45RA+CCR7+. Receptors were obtained from a woman aged 30 to 39 in good health.

V is TRBV19 and J is TRBJ2-7; D uncertain. Germline loops: CDR1 LNHDA, CDR2 SQIVND (reference sequence). This CDR3 is 13 amino acids long. V lost 3 bases and J lost 2, with 8 bases in between. The chain's CDR3 is CASSMSTAYEQYF. The CDR3 bases are TGTGCCAGTAGTATGTCCACCGCCTACGAGCAGTACTTC.

This chain connects TRBV5-4 to TRBJ2-1, with no clear D. Germline assignment: CDR1 SGHNT and CDR2 YYREEE (reference sequence). CDR3 length equals 13 residues. The V end was cut by 6 bases, the J end by 10 bases, with 17 bases between. CDR3 sequence (DNA): TGTGCCAGCACCGCTGTTACCTCGGTGGAGCAGTTCTTC. Encoded protein: CASTAVTSVEQFF.

This clone was counted a single time. J is TRBJ2-7 and V is TRBV13; 14 bases are a match to TRBD2. Losses at the gene ends were 2 bases for V and 5 bases for J; bases not matched to a gene: 8. The V gene's germline CDR1 is PRHDT and CDR2 FYEKMQ (reference sequence). The CDR3 loop spans 17 amino acids. The CDR3 DNA is TGTGCCAGCAGCTTAATAGGACTAGCGGGAGGCAATGACGAGCAGTACTTC. The encoded protein is CASSLIGLAGGNDEQYF.

This clone has only a few counts. This rearrangement joins TRBV19 to TRBJ1-5; 7 bases agree with TRBD1. Germline CDR1 is LNHDA and CDR2 is SQIVND (reference sequence). This CDR3 region has 15 residues. Unmatched junction bases numbered 8, after V lost 5 bases and J lost 4 bases. The CDR3 reads CASSARDSSNQPQHF. In nucleotides, the CDR3 is TGTGCCAGTAGTGCCCGGGACAGTTCAAATCAGCCCCAGCATTTT.

The V gene is TRBV7-9, the J gene TRBJ2-5; 11 bases are shared with TRBD2. The CDR3 totals 14 residues. Trimming took 8 bases from V and 2 from J; bases not matched to a gene: 4. The germline V gene has CDR1 SEHNR and CDR2 FQNEAQ (reference sequence). CDR3 coding DNA: TGTGCCAGCGGGGGACTAGCGGAGCAAGAGACCCAGTACTTC. It yields the protein CASGGLAEQETQYF. The full variable domain, in which reference TRBV7-9 and TRBJ2-5 provide the parts outside the CDR3, is DTGVSQNPRHKITKRGQNVTFRCDPISEHNRLYWYRQTLGQGPEFLTYFQNEAQLEKSRLLSDRFSAERPKGSFSTLEIQRTEQGDSAMYLCASGGLAEQETQYFGPGTRLLVL.

This sequence joins TRBV27 and TRBJ2-7; 9 nucleotides match TRBD1. Germline trimming cut 7 bases from V and 3 bases from J; bases unmatched to any gene: 7. The CDR3 sequence is 14 residues long. Germline-derived CDR1 and CDR2 are MNHEY and SMNVEV (reference sequence). The CDR3, as DNA: TGTGCCAGCAAATTTGGACAGGGGAACTACGAGCAGTACTTC. Amino acid sequence: CASKFGQGNYEQYF.

The chain is built from TRBV12-5 and TRBJ1-1, with a possible D match to TRBD1 (6 bases). The CDR3 sequence is 16 residues long. Trimming stripped 5 bases from V and 0 bases from J, with 16 bases between. The germline CDR1 and CDR2 sequences are LGHNT and FRNRAP. The CDR3 spells CASGRTGGGMNTEAFF. The CDR3 coding sequence is TGTGCTAGTGGTCGCACGGGAGGGGGGATGAACACTGAAGCTTTCTTT.

This chain connects TRBV5-6 to TRBJ2-7; 8 nucleotides agree with TRBD1. The CDR3 spans 14 residues. V was clipped by 5 bases and J by 2 bases; unmatched bases: 6. The germline gives CDR1 SGHDT, CDR2 YYEEEE. The CDR3 DNA reads as TGTGCCAGCAGAACAACAGGGGGACCCTACGAGCAGTACTTC. Translated: CASRTTGGPYEQYF.

This clone was seen a single time. This chain uses TRBV30 with TRBJ1-1; no firm D call. The V and J ends lost 2 bases and 5 bases respectively, with 18 bases between them. The germline V gene has CDR1 GTSNPN and CDR2 SVGIG (reference sequence). This CDR3 region has 15 residues. As DNA, the CDR3 is TGTGCCTGGAGTTACAACCGGGAAAGAGGGACTGAAGCTTTCTTT. Amino acid sequence: CAWSYNRERGTEAFF.

The V and J genes are TRBV28 and TRBJ2-3; tentative D call: TRBD1 (6 bases). In germline, CDR1 is MDHEN, CDR2 SYDVKM. This CDR3 is built from 15 residues. The V and J ends lost 5 bases and 3 bases respectively, with 15 bases between them. CDR3 bases: TGTGCCAGCAGTCCAGGGGCCGGTGGAACAGATACGCAGTATTTT. Translating gives CASSPGAGGTDTQYF.

The rearrangement uses TRBV28 and TRBJ1-2, with D unclear. Germline values: CDR1 MDHEN, CDR2 SYDVKM. This CDR3 has 17 residues. V lost 10 bases and J lost 0, with 24 bases in between. CDR3 DNA sequence: TGTGCCACCAGGACGGTGCCCCTTATATCAGCTAACTATGGCTACACCTTC. It yields the protein CATRTVPLISANYGYTF.

V is TRBV2 and J is TRBJ2-5; 9 bases fit TRBD1. J was trimmed by 5 bases and V by 6 bases; bases with no gene match: 10. Germline loops: CDR1 SNHLY, CDR2 FYNNEI. The length of the CDR3 is 15 residues. Written as DNA, the CDR3 is TGTGCCAGCAGGGGAGAGACAGGGGGGAAGGAGACCCAGTACTTC. The encoded protein is CASRGETGGKETQYF.

The rearrangement uses TRBV5-1 and TRBJ2-7; 7 bases map to TRBD1. Unmatched junction bases numbered 7, after V lost 1 base and J lost 6 bases. Per germline, CDR1 SGHRS and CDR2 YFSETQ. The CDR3 runs to 14 residues. CDR3 sequence: CASSLFFQGVEQYF. For the CDR3, the DNA is TGCGCCAGCAGCTTGTTTTTTCAGGGGGTCGAGCAGTACTTC. The variable domain in full, completed from reference TRBV5-1 and TRBJ2-7, reads KAGVTQTPRYLIKTRGQQVTLSCSPISGHRSVSWYQQTPGQGLQFLFEYFSETQRNKGNFPGRFSGRQFSNSRSEMNVSTLELGDSALYLCASSLFFQGVEQYFGPGTRLTVT.

The chain uses TRBV5-6 and TRBJ2-2; 8 nucleotides agree with TRBD2. The CDR3 contains 17 residues. The ends lost 5 bases at V and 6 bases at J; junction bases unmatched: 15. In germline, CDR1 is SGHDT, CDR2 YYEEEE. The CDR3 is CASSWSGSAGGPGELFF. The DNA of the CDR3 is TGTGCCAGCAGTTGGTCTGGGTCTGCGGGAGGTCCCGGGGAGCTGTTTTTT.

The chain recombines TRBV9 with TRBJ2-1; TRBD2 matches at 11 bases. This CDR3 has 16 amino acids. With 4 bases clipped from V and 2 bases from J, the junction kept 5 bases outside the gene matches. Germline-derived CDR1 and CDR2 are SGDLS and YYNGEE. As DNA, the CDR3 is TGTGCCAGCAGCCTAACTAGCGGGAGAACCTACAATGAGCAGTTCTTC. Residues: CASSLTSGRTYNEQFF.

The genes are TRBV7-9 and TRBJ2-1, with a possible D match to TRBD2 (5 bases). This CDR3 comprises 11 residues. Deletions cut 4 bases from V and 9 bases from J, with 7 bases between. Germline CDR1 is SEHNR and CDR2 is FQNEAQ (reference sequence). The DNA for the CDR3 is TGTGCCAGCAGCTCCCGGGGTGAGCAGTTCTTC. It encodes CASSSRGEQFF.

In its sample, this clone was seen once. The chain links TRBV7-4 to TRBJ2-7, with D unclear. The CDR3 runs to 12 residues. V lost 11 bases, J lost 2 bases, and 13 bases lay in between. Germline V gene lookup returns CDR1 SGHVT and CDR2 SQSDAQ. The CDR3 nucleotides read TGTGCCGGTTCACAGTTTACCTACGAGCAGTACTTC. This translates into CAGSQFTYEQYF.

The chain employs TRBV9 and TRBJ2-1, with 10 bases lining up with TRBD2. CDR1 and CDR2 from the germline V gene are SGDLS and YYNGEE. There are 16 residues in the CDR3. The J segment lost 2 bases and the V segment lost 3 bases, leaving 5 bases of the junction unmatched. The CDR3 here is CASSAQSGRAYNEQFF. The CDR3 DNA sequence: TGTGCCAGCAGCGCCCAGAGCGGGAGGGCCTACAATGAGCAGTTCTTC.

The genes are TRBV5-1 and TRBJ2-1; D not resolved. The V gene lost 0 bases and the J gene lost 4 bases, with 23 bases spanning the gap. Per the germline V gene, CDR1 is SGHRS and CDR2 is YFSETQ. This CDR3 region has 19 residues. In DNA, the CDR3 is TGCGCCAGCAGCTTGGTTTCGGCCATCCTCGTTGCAAAATACAATGAGCAGTTCTTC. This encodes CASSLVSAILVAKYNEQFF.

In the case of this clone: Germline is not matched at one junction end, which may reflect a read error. The chain carries TRBV5-4 and TRBJ2-7; maybe TRBD1 (6 bases). Per the germline V gene, CDR1 is SGHNT and CDR2 is YYREEE (reference sequence). The CDR3 is made up of 15 amino acids. CDR3 in amino acids: CASSLDSEESYEQYF. CDR3 sequence (DNA): TGTGCCAGCAGTTTGGACAGCGAAGAATCCTACGAGCAGTACTTC.

The chain joins TRBV28 to TRBJ2-5; perhaps TRBD2 as D (5 bases). The V gene lost 3 bases and the J gene lost 3 bases, with 17 bases spanning the gap. This CDR3 has 16 residues. Germline-derived CDR1 and CDR2 are MDHEN and SYDVKM. The DNA of the CDR3 is TGTGCCAGCAGTTTGGCGAGGGAAGAGGTGGAAGAGACCCAGTACTTC. Encoded protein: CASSLAREEVEETQYF.

The V gene is TRBV5-6, the J gene TRBJ1-4; 10 bases match TRBD1. J was trimmed by 8 bases and V by 4 bases; bases with no gene match: 5. CDR1 is SGHDT, CDR2 YYEEEE, per germline. The CDR3 spans 14 residues. The CDR3 protein is CASSTTGGREKLFF. CDR3 nucleotides: TGTGCCAGCAGCACGACAGGGGGCAGAGAAAAACTGTTTTTT.

The rearrangement uses TRBV13 and TRBJ2-1; D not certain. The CDR3 has 14 amino acids. Between the trimmed V and J ends, which lost 0 bases and 7 bases, there was a span of 10 bases. Germline V gene lookup returns CDR1 PRHDT and CDR2 FYEKMQ (reference sequence). CDR3: CASSLGRSQNEQFF. The CDR3 DNA sequence: TGTGCCAGCAGCTTAGGTAGGTCTCAGAATGAGCAGTTCTTC.

The chain couples TRBV5-6 to TRBJ2-7; 15 positions agree with TRBD2. V shed 4 bases and J 3 bases; nucleotides not matched to a gene: 8. CDR1 is SGHDT and CDR2 is YYEEEE in the germline V gene. The CDR3 length is 17 residues. CDR3 sequence reads: CASSEAGTSGRFYEQYF. The CDR3 DNA sequence: TGTGCCAGCAGCGAAGCCGGGACTAGCGGGAGGTTCTACGAGCAGTACTTC.

The chain carries TRBV6-5 and TRBJ2-5; the match to TRBD2 covers 8 bases. TRBJ2-7 matches the DNA end more closely, so the J call is doubtful. Germline assignment: CDR1 MNHEY and CDR2 SVGAGI. The CDR3 sequence is 13 residues long. The CDR3 sequence is CASRTGTSYEQYF. CDR3 coding DNA: TGTGCCAGCAGGACCGGGACTAGCTACGAGCAGTACTTC.

This chain connects TRBV6-6 to TRBJ1-4, with D unclear. V was shortened by 4 bases and J by 8 bases, with 11 bases between the two germline ends. The CDR3 is 13 residues long. From germline, CDR1 is MNHNY and CDR2 SVGAGI (reference sequence). CDR3 in amino acids: CASSFIPREKLFF. CDR3 in DNA: TGTGCCAGCAGTTTTATACCTCGGGAAAAACTGTTTTTT.

This chain connects TRBV10-1 to TRBJ1-3; TRBD1 agrees at 7 bases. Unmatched junction bases numbered 12, after V lost 6 bases and J lost 4 bases. Germline values: CDR1 WNHNN, CDR2 SYGVQD (reference sequence). This CDR3 contains 16 residues. In DNA, the CDR3 is TGCGCCAGCAGCGACGGGAGCGGGACAGACGGAAACACCATATATTTT. It is translated as CASSDGSGTDGNTIYF.